This T cell receptor beta chain was recovered during a study of beta chain features in type 1 diabetes. Study-wide results and limits: Possibly, sequencing cDNA over-represented cells that had high TCR expression levels.

On this clone: Its cognate antigen is unknown.

Sorted populations all had greater than 98% purity. The germline V gene has CDR1 MNHNS and CDR2 SASEGT. The germline V and J ends were trimmed by 3 bases and 15 bases, with 15 bases remaining between them. The CDR3 spans 13 residues. Expressed TCRB transcripts were sequenced, since all the RNA that had been isolated was reverse transcribed. Profiled with immunoSEQ multiplex PCR; TCRdb holds only in-frame clones, not every one. The sample comprises 240,000 or so clones, 25% to 30% of which are singletons, and roughly 4% rests with the top ten. The chain is built from TRBV6-1 and TRBJ1-6; weak D call: TRBD1 (5 bases). Input material: central memory CD4+ T cells from blood. The clonotype was recovered from a man aged 30-40 years in good health. The CDR3: CASSEAGREYLHF. CDR3 nucleotides: TGTGCCAGCAGTGAGGCAGGGCGGGAGTACCTCCACTTT.